These 21 T cell receptor beta chains originate from one sample sequenced in a study of T cell responses to AZD1222 COVID-19 vaccine. Some clones are missing from TCRdb's copy, which holds only in-frame ones; the method was immunoSEQ multiplex PCR. Found here are about 160,000 clones, roughly 86% of them singletons; the top ten hold more than 5.5%. The material sequenced was peripheral blood, taken on day 0 of AZD1222 vaccination. These receptors were collected from an adult in good health.

The genes are TRBV2 and TRBJ1-1; 11 bases match TRBD1. Germline trimming cut 5 bases from V and 4 bases from J; bases unmatched to any gene: 3. CDR1 is SNHLY, CDR2 FYNNEI, per germline. CDR3 length equals 14 residues. DNA of the CDR3: TGTGCCAGCAGTAAGGACAGGGGGCCCACTGAAGCTTTCTTT. Translated: CASSKDRGPTEAFF.

This rearrangement joins TRBV5-8 to TRBJ1-1, with D possibly matching TRBD1 (5 bases). With 3 bases removed from V and 8 bases from J, the gap between germline ends came to 20 bases. The CDR3 sequence is 15 residues long. Per the germline V gene, CDR1 is SGHTS and CDR2 is YDEGEE. CDR3 nucleotides: TGTGCCAGCAGCTACGGACGTCTCGAAGGGGACGAAGCTTTCTTT. Translation: CASSYGRLEGDEAFF.

The chain joins TRBV6-4 to TRBJ2-2, with 12 nucleotides matching TRBD2. Germline V CDR1 and CDR2: MRHNA, SNTAGT. This CDR3 comprises 16 residues. V was pared by 6 bases and J by 7 bases, with 9 bases of the junction left unmatched. CDR3 nucleotide sequence: TGTGCCAGCAGCCGCGCTAGCGGGGGGGCCCACGGGGAGCTGTTTTTT. Protein product: CASSRASGGAHGELFF.

The chain recombines TRBV9 with TRBJ2-7; a possible D gene is TRBD2 (6 bases). Germline V gene data show CDR1 as SGDLS and CDR2 as YYNGEE. This CDR3 is built from 16 residues. Trimming shortened V by 0 bases and J by 0 bases, and 13 bases separated the two germline ends. CDR3 region: CASSVDGGFGSYEQYF. DNA for the CDR3: TGTGCCAGCAGCGTAGATGGAGGGTTTGGCTCCTACGAGCAGTACTTC.

This chain's CDR3 is CASSRGTSGRIEEQYF. The CDR3 DNA sequence: TGTGCCAGCAGCAGGGGGACTAGCGGGAGAATTGAGGAGCAGTACTTC. The V call is TRBV5-4, the J call TRBJ2-7; 14 bases fit TRBD2. V lost 4 bases to trimming and J lost 7 bases; unmatched junction nucleotides: 10. The CDR3 extends over 16 amino acids. Germline V gene data show CDR1 as SGHNT and CDR2 as YYREEE (reference sequence). Variable domain in full (rest from reference TRBV5-4 and TRBJ2-7): ETGVTQSPTHLIKTRGQQVTLRCSSQSGHNTVSWYQQALGQGPQFIFQYYREEENGRGNFPPRFSGLQFPNYSSELNVNALELDDSALYLCASSRGTSGRIEEQYFGPGTRLTVT.

This chain joins TRBV30 and TRBJ1-1, with D possibly being TRBD1 (5 bases). The CDR3 spans 16 residues. Germline CDR1 is GTSNPN and CDR2 is SVGIG (reference sequence). Deletions cut 2 bases from V and 0 bases from J, with 16 bases between. DNA of the CDR3: TGTGCCTGGAGTACTTCCCCCGCGACAGTGAACACTGAAGCTTTCTTT. This encodes CAWSTSPATVNTEAFF.

The chain joins TRBV12-3 or TRBV12-4 to TRBJ1-1; a possible D gene is TRBD1 (5 bases). The CDR3 runs 13 residues. V lost 5 bases and J 4 bases, leaving 11 bases between the germline ends. The CDR3, as DNA: TGTGCCAGCAGTCTCGGGGGGAGCACTGAAGCTTTCTTT. This codes for CASSLGGSTEAFF.

CDR3: CASSQGVSSTDTQYF. CDR3 sequence (DNA): TGTGCCAGCAGCCAAGGGGTCTCTAGCACAGATACGCAGTATTTT. The chain employs TRBV7-9 and TRBJ2-3; D is possibly TRBD1 (5 bases). CDR1 is SEHNR and CDR2 is FQNEAQ in the germline V gene (reference sequence). This CDR3 is 15 amino acids long. The ends were cut back, 5 bases at V and 0 bases at J, with 12 bases in the middle. Full variable domain (outside the CDR3, taken from reference TRBV7-9 and TRBJ2-3): DTGVSQNPRHKITKRGQNVTFRCDPISEHNRLYWYRQTLGQGPEFLTYFQNEAQLEKSRLLSDRFSAERPKGSFSTLEIQRTEQGDSAMYLCASSQGVSSTDTQYFGPGTRLTVL.

J is TRBJ1-1 and V is TRBV6-2 or TRBV6-3; D remains unclear. Germline CDR1 reads MNHEY; CDR2 reads SVGEGT. The V end was cut by 0 bases, the J end by 0 bases, with 14 bases between. This CDR3 is 17 amino acids long. The CDR3 reads CASSYSTFPEMNTEAFF. The CDR3 region has the DNA TGTGCCAGCAGTTACTCGACTTTCCCCGAGATGAACACTGAAGCTTTCTTT.

The chain is built from TRBV1 and TRBJ2-7; whether TRBD2, the table's D call, matches the DNA was not checked. TRBV1 constitutes a pseudogene. The length of the CDR3 is 15 residues. CDR3 coding DNA: TGCACCAGCAGCCAAGACGGCGGGAGTCCATACGAGCAGTACTTC. Translation: CTSSQDGGSPYEQYF.

There are a few counts of this clone. The rearrangement joins TRBV12-3 or TRBV12-4 to TRBJ1-1, with no clear D. The CDR3 sequence is 13 residues long. V was pared by 7 bases and J by 1 base, with 10 bases between. The CDR3 DNA reads TGTGCCAGCAATATGGACGGGAACACTGAAGCTTTCTTT. It is translated as CASNMDGNTEAFF.

This clone occurred a few times. This sequence joins TRBV7-3 and TRBJ2-2; D is undetermined. This CDR3 is 15 amino acids long. V was clipped by 6 bases and J by 3 bases, with 14 bases between them. From germline, CDR1 is SGHTA and CDR2 FQGTGA. CDR3 DNA sequence: TGTGCCAGCAGACGTGGGGTCGGGTACACCGGGGAGCTGTTTTTT. This sequence encodes CASRRGVGYTGELFF.

V usage is TRBV19 and J usage is TRBJ2-5, with 8 bases matching TRBD2. The CDR3 has 16 residues. Looked up from germline, CDR1 is LNHDA and CDR2 is SQIVND (reference sequence). With 8 bases clipped from V and 1 base from J, the junction kept 12 bases outside the gene matches. CDR3 DNA: TGTGCCAGTTGGCTCGGGGGGCGGGGGGCCCAAGAGACCCAGTACTTC. This gives the protein CASWLGGRGAQETQYF.

The rearrangement links TRBV9 to TRBJ1-2; 11 nucleotides align to TRBD1. Losses at the gene ends were 3 bases for V and 7 bases for J; bases not matched to a gene: 8. The CDR3 loop spans 15 amino acids. Germline CDR1 and CDR2: SGDLS and YYNGEE. This chain's CDR3 is CASSAEGQGVSGYTF. DNA for the CDR3: TGTGCCAGCAGCGCCGAGGGACAGGGGGTTAGTGGCTACACCTTC. The full variable domain, its missing parts supplied by reference TRBV9 and TRBJ1-2, is DSGVTQTPKHLITATGQRVTLRCSPRSGDLSVYWYQQSLDQGLQFLIQYYNGEERAKGNILERFSAQQFPDLHSELNLSSLELGDSALYFCASSAEGQGVSGYTFGSGTRLTVV.

This chain connects TRBV19 to TRBJ2-7; D uncertain. The CDR3 contains 13 residues. The germline V and J ends were trimmed by 1 base and 4 bases, with 8 bases remaining between them. From germline, CDR1 is LNHDA and CDR2 SQIVND (reference sequence). The CDR3 DNA reads as TGTGCCAGTAGTATAGCGTCCGGGTACGAGCAGTACTTC. Translation: CASSIASGYEQYF.

V usage is TRBV28 and J usage is TRBJ1-1; 9 bases line up with TRBD1. The CDR3 is 16 residues long. The germline CDR1 and CDR2 sequences are MDHEN and SYDVKM. Losses at the gene ends were 5 bases for V and 0 bases for J; bases not matched to a gene: 7. The chain's CDR3 is CASSPHTGGVNTEAFF. In DNA, the CDR3 is TGTGCCAGCAGTCCCCATACAGGGGGCGTGAACACTGAAGCTTTCTTT.

This chain links TRBV25-1 with TRBJ1-1, with TRBD1 as a possible D gene (6 bases). The CDR3 covers 16 residues. Trimming took off 6 bases at V and 2 bases at J, with 19 bases between the two ends. Germline-derived CDR1 and CDR2 are MGHDK and SYGVNS. The CDR3 spells CASRVGALIDNTEAFF. The CDR3 DNA sequence: TGTGCCAGCAGGGTGGGGGCGCTTATAGATAACACTGAAGCTTTCTTT.

The table lists this clone with a count of one. The CDR3 coding sequence is TGTGCCAGCAGCCTTTTTGGGGGCAACACTGAAGCTTTCTTT. Translated: CASSLFGGNTEAFF. The gene calls are TRBV11-2 and TRBJ1-1, with TRBD1 as a possible D gene (6 bases). Germline V lookup: CDR1 SGHAT, CDR2 FQNNGV. This CDR3 contains 14 residues. Trimming stripped 5 bases from V and 2 bases from J, with 12 bases between.

The J gene is TRBJ2-7, the V gene TRBV7-9; D is tentatively TRBD1 or TRBD2 (5 bases each). The ends were cut back, 8 bases at V and 6 bases at J, with 8 bases in the middle. CDR3 length: 10 amino acids. Germline V gene lookup returns CDR1 SEHNR and CDR2 FQNEAQ (reference sequence). The CDR3 loop reads CASDGGEQYF. CDR3 sequence (DNA): TGTGCCAGCGATGGGGGCGAGCAGTACTTC.

V gene TRBV27 combines with J gene TRBJ1-3, with unresolved D. The CDR3 has 15 residues. Germline V gene data show CDR1 as MNHEY and CDR2 as SMNVEV (reference sequence). Trimming shortened V by 0 bases and J by 0 bases, and 6 bases separated the two germline ends. The CDR3 DNA reads TGTGCCAGCAGTTTATCCTGGAACTCTGGAAACACCATATATTTT. It yields the protein CASSLSWNSGNTIYF.

The rearrangement uses TRBV7-6 and TRBJ2-7, with D perhaps matching TRBD2 (5 bases). Germline loops: CDR1 SGHVS, CDR2 FNYEAQ. Trimming shortened V by 1 base and J by 2 bases, and 12 bases separated the two germline ends. The CDR3 has 15 residues. Written as DNA, the CDR3 is TGTGCCAGCAGCTTAGGGCGCCGGGATCCCTACGAGCAGTACTTC. It translates to CASSLGRRDPYEQYF.